This T cell receptor beta chain was recorded in a study of blood T cell repertoires in COVID-19. Overall study context: Spain, Italy and the United States supplied samples that represented acute and convalescent COVID-19. Sample material is recorded as cDNA or gDNA derived from T cells, B-cell-depleted T cells, or PBMCs.

In the study's own analysis: Reference gene primer amplification gave nucleated cell count estimates. Libraries were prepared by immunoSEQ multiplex PCR; TCRdb keeps only in-frame clonotypes and omits some of them. V, J and clone size are taken as reported in that table, and D and trimming were inferred from the DNA itself. The top ten clones hold roughly 12% of a sample with approximately 200,000 clones, under 80% of them seen once. This clone has only a few counts. V was shortened by 1 base and J by 2 bases, with 9 bases between the two germline ends. From germline, CDR1 is LNHDA and CDR2 SQIVND (reference sequence). The CDR3 spans 14 residues.

The TCR sequence derives from a woman aged 45-65 years with acute or convalescent COVID-19. The gene calls are TRBV19 and TRBJ2-7; D unclear. The source material was peripheral blood. CDR3 DNA sequence: TGTGCCAGTAGTATAGTGGCCAGAACCTACGAGCAGTACTTC. Its protein product is CASSIVARTYEQYF. The full variable domain, its missing parts supplied by reference TRBV19 and TRBJ2-7, is DGGITQSPKYLFRKEGQNVTLSCEQNLNHDAMYWYRQDPGQGLRLIYYSQIVNDFQKGDIAEGYSVSREKKESFPLTVTSAQKNPTAFYLCASSIVARTYEQYFGPGTRLTVT.